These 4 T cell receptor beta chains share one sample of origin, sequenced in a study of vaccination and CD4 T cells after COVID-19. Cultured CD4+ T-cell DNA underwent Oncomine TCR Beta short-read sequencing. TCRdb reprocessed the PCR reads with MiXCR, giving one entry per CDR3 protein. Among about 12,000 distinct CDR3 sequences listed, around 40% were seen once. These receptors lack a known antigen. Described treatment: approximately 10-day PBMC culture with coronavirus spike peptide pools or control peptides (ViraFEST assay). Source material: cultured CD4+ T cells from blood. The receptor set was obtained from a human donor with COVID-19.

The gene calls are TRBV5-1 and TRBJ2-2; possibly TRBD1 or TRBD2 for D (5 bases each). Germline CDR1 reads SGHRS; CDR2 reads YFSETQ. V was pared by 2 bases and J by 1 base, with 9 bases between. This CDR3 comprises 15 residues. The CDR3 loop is CASSFGTVNTGELFF. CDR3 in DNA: TGCGCCAGCAGCTTCGGGACGGTGAACACCGGGGAGCTGTTTTTT. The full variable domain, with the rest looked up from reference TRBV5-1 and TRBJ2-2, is KAGVTQTPRYLIKTRGQQVTLSCSPISGHRSVSWYQQTPGQGLQFLFEYFSETQRNKGNFPGRFSGRQFSNSRSEMNVSTLELGDSALYLCASSFGTVNTGELFFGEGSRLTVL.

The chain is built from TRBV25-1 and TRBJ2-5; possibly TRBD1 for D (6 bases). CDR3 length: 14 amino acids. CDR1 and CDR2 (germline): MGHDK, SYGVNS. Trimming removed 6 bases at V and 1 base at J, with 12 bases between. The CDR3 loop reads CASRGVGAQETQYF. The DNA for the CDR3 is TGTGCCAGCAGGGGTGTGGGGGCCCAAGAGACCCAGTACTTC.

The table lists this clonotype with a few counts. The CDR3 is CSATTSGGSLDHNEQFF. CDR3 DNA sequence: TGCAGTGCCACGACTAGCGGGGGCTCGCTAGACCACAATGAGCAGTTCTTC. The V call is TRBV20-1, the J call TRBJ2-1, with 12 positions matching TRBD2. Trimming at V came to 6 bases and at J to 5 bases, leaving 14 bases not matched to a gene. The CDR3 is 17 amino acids. Germline V gene data show CDR1 as DFQATT and CDR2 as SNEGSKA (reference sequence).

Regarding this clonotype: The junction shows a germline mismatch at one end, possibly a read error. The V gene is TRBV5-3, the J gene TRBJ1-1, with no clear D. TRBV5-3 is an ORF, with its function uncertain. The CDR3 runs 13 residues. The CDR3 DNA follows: TGTGCCAGCAGCTTGGCCCAGGAGACTGAAGCTTTCTTT. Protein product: CASSLAQETEAFF.